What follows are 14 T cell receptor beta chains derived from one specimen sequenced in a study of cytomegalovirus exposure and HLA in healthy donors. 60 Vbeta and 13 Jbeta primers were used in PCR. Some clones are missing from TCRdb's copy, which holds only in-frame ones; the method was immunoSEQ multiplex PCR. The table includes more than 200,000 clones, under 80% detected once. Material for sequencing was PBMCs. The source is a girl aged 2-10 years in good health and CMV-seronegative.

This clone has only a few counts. CDR3 amino acids: CASSLNTGGTQYF. CDR3 coding DNA: TGTGCCAGCAGCTTAAATACGGGAGGTACGCAGTATTTT. The rearrangement uses TRBV7-7 and TRBJ2-3; 7 nucleotides align to TRBD2. The CDR3 consists of 13 residues. Looked up from germline, CDR1 is SSHAT and CDR2 is FNYEAQ (reference sequence). V lost 2 bases, J lost 8 bases, and 4 bases stayed unmatched.

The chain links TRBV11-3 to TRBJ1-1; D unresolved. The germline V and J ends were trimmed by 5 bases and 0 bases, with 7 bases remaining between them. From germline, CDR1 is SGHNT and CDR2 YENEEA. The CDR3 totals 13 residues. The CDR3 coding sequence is TGTGCCAGCAGCCAGAACATGAACACTGAAGCTTTCTTT. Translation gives CASSQNMNTEAFF.

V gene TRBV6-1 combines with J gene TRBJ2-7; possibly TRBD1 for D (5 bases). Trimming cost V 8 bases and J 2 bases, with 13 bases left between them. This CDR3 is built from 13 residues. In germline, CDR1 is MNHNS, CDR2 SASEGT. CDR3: CASRWGLTYEQYF. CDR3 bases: TGTGCCAGCCGGTGGGGCTTGACCTACGAGCAGTACTTC.

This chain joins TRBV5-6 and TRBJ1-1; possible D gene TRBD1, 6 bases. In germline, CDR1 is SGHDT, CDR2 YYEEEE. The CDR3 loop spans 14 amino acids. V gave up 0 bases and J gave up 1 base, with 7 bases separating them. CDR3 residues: CASSLGRGNTEAFF. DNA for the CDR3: TGTGCCAGCAGCTTGGGCAGGGGGAACACTGAAGCTTTCTTT.

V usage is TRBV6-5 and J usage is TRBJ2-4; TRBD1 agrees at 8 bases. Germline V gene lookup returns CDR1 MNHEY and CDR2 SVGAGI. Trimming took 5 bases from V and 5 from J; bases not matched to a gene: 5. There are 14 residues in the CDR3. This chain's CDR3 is CASSRLTGENIQYF. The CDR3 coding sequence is TGTGCCAGCAGTCGCCTGACAGGGGAAAACATTCAGTACTTC.

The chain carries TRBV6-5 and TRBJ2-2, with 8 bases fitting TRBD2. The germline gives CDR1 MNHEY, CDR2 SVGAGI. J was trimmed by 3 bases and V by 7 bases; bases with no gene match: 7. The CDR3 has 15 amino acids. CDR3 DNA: TGTGCCAGCACACCCGGGGGGGCCGACACCGGGGAGCTGTTTTTT. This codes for CASTPGGADTGELFF.

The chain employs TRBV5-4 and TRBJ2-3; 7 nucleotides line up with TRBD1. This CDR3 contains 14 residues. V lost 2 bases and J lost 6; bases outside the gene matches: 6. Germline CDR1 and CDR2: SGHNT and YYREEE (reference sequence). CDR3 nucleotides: TGTGCCAGCAGCTTTGACAGGGAGACGGATACGCAGTATTTT. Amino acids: CASSFDRETDTQYF.

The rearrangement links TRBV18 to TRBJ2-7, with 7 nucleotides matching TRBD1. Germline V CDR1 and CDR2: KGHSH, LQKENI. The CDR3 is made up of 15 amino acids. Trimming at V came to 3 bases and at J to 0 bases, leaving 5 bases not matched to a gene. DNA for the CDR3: TGTGCCAGCTCACCTTTACAGGGGACCTCCTACGAGCAGTACTTC. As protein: CASSPLQGTSYEQYF.

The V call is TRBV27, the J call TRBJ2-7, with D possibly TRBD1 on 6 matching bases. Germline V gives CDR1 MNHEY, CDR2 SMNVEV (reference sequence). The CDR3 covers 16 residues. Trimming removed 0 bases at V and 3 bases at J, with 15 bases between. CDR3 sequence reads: CASSLSPGGQFYEQYF. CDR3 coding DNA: TGTGCCAGCAGTTTATCGCCCGGAGGACAGTTCTACGAGCAGTACTTC.

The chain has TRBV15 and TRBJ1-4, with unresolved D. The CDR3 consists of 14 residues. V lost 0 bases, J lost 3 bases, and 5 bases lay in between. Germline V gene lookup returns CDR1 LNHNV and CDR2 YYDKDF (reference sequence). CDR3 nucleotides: TGTGCCACCAGCAGAGAAGGAGCTAATGAAAAACTGTTTTTT. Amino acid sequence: CATSREGANEKLFF. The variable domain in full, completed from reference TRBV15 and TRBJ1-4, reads DAMVIQNPRYQVTQFGKPVTLSCSQTLNHNVMYWYQQKSSQAPKLLFHYYDKDFNNEADTPDNFQSRRPNTSFCFLDIRSPGLGDTAMYLCATSREGANEKLFFGSGTQLSVL.

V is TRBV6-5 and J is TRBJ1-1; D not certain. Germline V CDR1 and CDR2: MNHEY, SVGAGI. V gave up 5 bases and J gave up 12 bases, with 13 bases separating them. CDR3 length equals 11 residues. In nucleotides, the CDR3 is TGTGCCAGCAGTGAAATGGAGAAAACTTTCTTT. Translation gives CASSEMEKTFF.

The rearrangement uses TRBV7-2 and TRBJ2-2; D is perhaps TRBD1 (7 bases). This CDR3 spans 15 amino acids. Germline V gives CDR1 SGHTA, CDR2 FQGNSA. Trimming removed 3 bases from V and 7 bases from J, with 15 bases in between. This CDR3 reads CASSLGGSGGGELFF. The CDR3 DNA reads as TGTGCCAGCAGCTTGGGAGGTTCAGGGGGCGGGGAGCTGTTTTTT.

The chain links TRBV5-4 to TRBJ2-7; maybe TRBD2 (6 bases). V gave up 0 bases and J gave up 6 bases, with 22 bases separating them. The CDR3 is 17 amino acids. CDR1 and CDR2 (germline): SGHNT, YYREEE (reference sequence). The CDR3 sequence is CASSLGGVGESVREQYF. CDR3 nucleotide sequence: TGTGCCAGCAGCTTGGGCGGGGTAGGGGAATCGGTACGCGAGCAGTACTTC.

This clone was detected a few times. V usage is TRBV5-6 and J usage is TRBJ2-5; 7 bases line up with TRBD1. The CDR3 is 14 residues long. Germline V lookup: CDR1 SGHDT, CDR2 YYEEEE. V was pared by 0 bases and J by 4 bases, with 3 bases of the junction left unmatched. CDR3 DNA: TGTGCCAGCAGCTTGGTCCAGGGGGTAGAGACCCAGTACTTC. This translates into CASSLVQGVETQYF.